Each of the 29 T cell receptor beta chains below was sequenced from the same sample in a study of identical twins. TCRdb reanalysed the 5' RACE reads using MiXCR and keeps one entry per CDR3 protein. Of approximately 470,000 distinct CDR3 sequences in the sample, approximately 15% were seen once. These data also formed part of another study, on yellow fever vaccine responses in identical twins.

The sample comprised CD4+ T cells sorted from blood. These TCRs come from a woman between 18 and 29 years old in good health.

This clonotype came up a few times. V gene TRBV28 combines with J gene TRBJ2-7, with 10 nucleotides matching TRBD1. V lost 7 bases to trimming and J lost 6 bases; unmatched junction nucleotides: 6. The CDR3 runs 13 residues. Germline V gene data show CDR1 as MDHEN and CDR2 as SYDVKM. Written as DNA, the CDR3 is TGTGCCAGCACTAGGACAGGGGGGGCCGAGCAGTACTTC. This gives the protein CASTRTGGAEQYF.

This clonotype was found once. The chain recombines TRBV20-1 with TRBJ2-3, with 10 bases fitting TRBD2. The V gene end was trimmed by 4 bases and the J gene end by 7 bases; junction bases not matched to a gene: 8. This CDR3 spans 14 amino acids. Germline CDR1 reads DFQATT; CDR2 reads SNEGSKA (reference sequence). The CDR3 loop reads CSATPSGSINTQYF. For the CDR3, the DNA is TGCAGTGCTACCCCTAGCGGGAGTATCAATACGCAGTATTTT.

CDR3 residues: CASSGRTSGSAVVPPDTQYF. Written as DNA, the CDR3 is TGTGCCAGTAGTGGAAGGACTAGCGGGAGTGCGGTGGTGCCCCCAGATACGCAGTATTTT. V gene TRBV19 combines with J gene TRBJ2-3; 13 positions agree with TRBD2. The CDR3 consists of 20 residues. With V trimmed by 5 bases and J by 4 bases, 18 bases remained unmatched. In germline, CDR1 is LNHDA, CDR2 SQIVND (reference sequence).

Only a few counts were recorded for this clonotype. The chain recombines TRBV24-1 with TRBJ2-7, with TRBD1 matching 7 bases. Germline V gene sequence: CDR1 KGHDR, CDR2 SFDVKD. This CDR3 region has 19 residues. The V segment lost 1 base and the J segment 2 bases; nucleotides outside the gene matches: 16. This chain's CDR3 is CATSDLIRDPGTEPYEQYF. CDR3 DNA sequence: TGTGCCACCAGTGATTTAATCCGTGACCCCGGGACAGAACCCTACGAGCAGTACTTC.

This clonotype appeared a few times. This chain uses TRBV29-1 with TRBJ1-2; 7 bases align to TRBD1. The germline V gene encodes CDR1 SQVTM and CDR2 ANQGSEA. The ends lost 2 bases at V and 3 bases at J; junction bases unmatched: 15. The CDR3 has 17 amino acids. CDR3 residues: CSVELNRRQGRDYGYTF. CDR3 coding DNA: TGCAGCGTTGAATTAAATAGGCGACAGGGCAGGGACTATGGCTACACCTTC.

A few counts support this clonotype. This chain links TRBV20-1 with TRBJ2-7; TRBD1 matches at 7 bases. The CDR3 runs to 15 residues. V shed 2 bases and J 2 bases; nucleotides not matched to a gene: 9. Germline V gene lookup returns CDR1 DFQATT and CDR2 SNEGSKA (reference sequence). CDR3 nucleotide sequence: TGCAGTGCTAGACACGCCCGGGACAGCACCTACGAGCAGTACTTC. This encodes CSARHARDSTYEQYF.

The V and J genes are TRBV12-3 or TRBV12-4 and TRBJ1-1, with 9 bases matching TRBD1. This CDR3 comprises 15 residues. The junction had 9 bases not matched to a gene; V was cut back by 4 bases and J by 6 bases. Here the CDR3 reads CASSSATGGSAEAFF. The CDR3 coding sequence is TGTGCCAGCAGTTCCGCGACAGGGGGGAGCGCTGAAGCTTTCTTT.

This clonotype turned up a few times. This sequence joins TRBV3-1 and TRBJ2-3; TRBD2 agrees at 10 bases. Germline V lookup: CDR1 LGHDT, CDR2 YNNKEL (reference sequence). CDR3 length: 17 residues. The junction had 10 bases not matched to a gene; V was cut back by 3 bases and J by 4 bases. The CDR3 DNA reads TGTGCCAGCAGCCACCGGACTAGCGGCCTTAGGGCAGATACGCAGTATTTT. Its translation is CASSHRTSGLRADTQYF.

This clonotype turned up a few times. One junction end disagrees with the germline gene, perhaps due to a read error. This CDR3 is CASTLAGKSNTGELFF. CDR3 DNA sequence: TGTGCCAGCACTTTAGCGGGGAAGTCGAACACCGGGGAGCTGTTTTTT. V and J are TRBV28 and TRBJ2-2; 8 positions agree with TRBD2. The germline V gene has CDR1 MDHEN and CDR2 SYDVKM. The CDR3 spans 16 residues. Combining the CDR3 with reference TRBV28 and TRBJ2-2 gives the whole variable domain DVKVTQSSRYLVKRTGEKVFLECVQDMDHENMFWYRQDPGLGLRLIYFSYDVKMKEKGDIPEGYSVSREKKERFSLILESASTNQTSMYLCASTLAGKSNTGELFFGEGSRLTVL.

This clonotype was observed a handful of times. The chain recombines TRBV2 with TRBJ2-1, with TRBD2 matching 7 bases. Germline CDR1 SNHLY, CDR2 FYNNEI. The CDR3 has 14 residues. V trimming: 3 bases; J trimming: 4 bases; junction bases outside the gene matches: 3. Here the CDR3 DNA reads TGTGCCAGCAGTGAGAGGGGAGGGTACAATGAGCAGTTCTTC. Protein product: CASSERGGYNEQFF.

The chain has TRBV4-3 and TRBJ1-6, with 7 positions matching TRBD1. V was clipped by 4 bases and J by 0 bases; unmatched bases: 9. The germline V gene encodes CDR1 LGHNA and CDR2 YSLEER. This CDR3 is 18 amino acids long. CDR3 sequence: CASSRYRGGDSYNSPLHF. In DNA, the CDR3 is TGCGCCAGCAGCCGCTACAGGGGAGGAGACTCCTATAATTCACCCCTCCACTTT.

As DNA, the CDR3 is TGTGCCAGCAGTTTGCACCGGACAGGGAAGGGCTACGAGCAGTACTTC. Amino acids: CASSLHRTGKGYEQYF. The V gene is TRBV28, the J gene TRBJ2-7; 8 nucleotides match TRBD1. V gave up 3 bases and J gave up 3 bases; unmatched junction bases: 10. Germline assignment: CDR1 MDHEN and CDR2 SYDVKM. CDR3 size: 16 residues.

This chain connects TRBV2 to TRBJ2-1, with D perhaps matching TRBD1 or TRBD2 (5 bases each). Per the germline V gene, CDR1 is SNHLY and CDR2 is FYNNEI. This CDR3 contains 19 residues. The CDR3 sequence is CTRSFRGPGSPSSYNEQFF. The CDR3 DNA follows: TGTACCCGCAGTTTTCGGGGACCTGGGAGCCCGAGCTCCTACAATGAGCAGTTCTTC.

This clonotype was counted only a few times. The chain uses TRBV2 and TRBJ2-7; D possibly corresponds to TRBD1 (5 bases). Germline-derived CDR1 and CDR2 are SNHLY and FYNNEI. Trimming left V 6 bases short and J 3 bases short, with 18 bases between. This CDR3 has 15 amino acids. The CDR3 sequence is CASRALGDILYEQYF. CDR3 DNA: TGTGCCAGCAGGGCCCTAGGGGATATTCTCTACGAGCAGTACTTC.

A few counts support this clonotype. The CDR3 DNA is TGTGCCAGCGGGGAGACAGGGACACCAAAAGAGACCCAGTACTTC. It is translated as CASGETGTPKETQYF. The J gene is TRBJ2-5, the V gene TRBV7-3; 7 nucleotides line up with TRBD1. This CDR3 has 15 residues. Germline lookup yields CDR1 SGHTA and CDR2 FQGTGA. V shed 8 bases and J 3 bases; nucleotides not matched to a gene: 12.

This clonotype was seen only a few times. For the CDR3, the DNA is TGTGCCAGTGAAGCACTAGACGGACGGAAAGACCAAGAGACCCAGTACTTC. Protein: CASEALDGRKDQETQYF. The chain links TRBV3-1 to TRBJ2-5; maybe TRBD2 (5 bases). V shed 9 bases and J shed 0 bases, with 23 bases lying between them. The CDR3 length is 17 residues. Germline CDR1 is LGHDT and CDR2 is YNNKEL (reference sequence).

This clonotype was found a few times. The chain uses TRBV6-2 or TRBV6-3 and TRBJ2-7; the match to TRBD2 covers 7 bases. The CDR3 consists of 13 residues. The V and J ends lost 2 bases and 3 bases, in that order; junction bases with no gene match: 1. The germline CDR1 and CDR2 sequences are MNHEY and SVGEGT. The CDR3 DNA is TGTGCCAGCAGTTACCTAGCGGACTACGAGCAGTACTTC. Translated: CASSYLADYEQYF.

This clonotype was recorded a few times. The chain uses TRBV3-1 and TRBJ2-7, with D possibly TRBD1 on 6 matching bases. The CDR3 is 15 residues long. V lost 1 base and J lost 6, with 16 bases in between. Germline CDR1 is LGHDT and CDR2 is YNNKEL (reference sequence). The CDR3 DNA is TGTGCCAGCAGCCAAGGTGCCAGGGGTAAGGGCGAGCAGTACTTC. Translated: CASSQGARGKGEQYF.

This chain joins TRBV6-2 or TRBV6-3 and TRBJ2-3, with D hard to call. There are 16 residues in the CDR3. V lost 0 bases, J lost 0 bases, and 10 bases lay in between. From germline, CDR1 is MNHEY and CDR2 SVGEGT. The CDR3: CASSYSTGASTDTQYF. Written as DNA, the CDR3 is TGTGCCAGCAGTTACTCAACCGGAGCAAGCACAGATACGCAGTATTTT.

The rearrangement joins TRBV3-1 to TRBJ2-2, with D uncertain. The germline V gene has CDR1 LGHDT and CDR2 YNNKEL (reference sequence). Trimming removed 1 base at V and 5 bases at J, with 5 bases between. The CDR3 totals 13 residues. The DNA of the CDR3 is TGTGCCAGCAGCCAAGGAAGGACCGGGGAGCTGTTTTTT. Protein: CASSQGRTGELFF.

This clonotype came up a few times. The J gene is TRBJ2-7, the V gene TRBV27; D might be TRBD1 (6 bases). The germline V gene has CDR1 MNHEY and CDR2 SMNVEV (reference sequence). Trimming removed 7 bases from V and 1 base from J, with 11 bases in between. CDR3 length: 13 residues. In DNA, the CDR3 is TGTGCCAGCAAAACACAGGGTTCCTACGAGCAGTACTTC. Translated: CASKTQGSYEQYF.

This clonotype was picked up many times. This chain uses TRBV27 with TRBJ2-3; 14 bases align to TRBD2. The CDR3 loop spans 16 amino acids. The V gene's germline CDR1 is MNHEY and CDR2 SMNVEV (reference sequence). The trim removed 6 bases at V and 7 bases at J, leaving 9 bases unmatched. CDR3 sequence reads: CASSQTGTSGSYTQYF. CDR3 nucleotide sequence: TGTGCCAGCAGCCAAACCGGGACTAGCGGGAGCTATACGCAGTATTTT.

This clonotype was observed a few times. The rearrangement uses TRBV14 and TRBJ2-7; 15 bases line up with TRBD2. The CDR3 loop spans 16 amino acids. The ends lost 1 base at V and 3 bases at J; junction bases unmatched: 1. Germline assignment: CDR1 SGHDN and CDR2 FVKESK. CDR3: CASSQGTSGRDYEQYF. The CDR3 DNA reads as TGTGCCAGCAGCCAAGGGACTAGCGGGAGGGACTACGAGCAGTACTTC.

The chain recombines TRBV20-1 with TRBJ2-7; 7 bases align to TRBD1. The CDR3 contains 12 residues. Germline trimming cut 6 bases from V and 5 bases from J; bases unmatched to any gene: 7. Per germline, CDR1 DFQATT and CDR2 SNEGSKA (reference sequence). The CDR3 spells CSASKTGDEQYF. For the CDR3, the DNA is TGCAGTGCAAGTAAAACAGGGGACGAGCAGTACTTC.

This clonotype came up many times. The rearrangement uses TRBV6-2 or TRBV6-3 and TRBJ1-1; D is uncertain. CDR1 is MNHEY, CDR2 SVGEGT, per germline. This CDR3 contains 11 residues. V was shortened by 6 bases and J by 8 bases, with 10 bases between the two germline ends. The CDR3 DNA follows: TGTGCCAGCAGCCTCAAGGCAGAAGCTTTCTTT. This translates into CASSLKAEAFF.

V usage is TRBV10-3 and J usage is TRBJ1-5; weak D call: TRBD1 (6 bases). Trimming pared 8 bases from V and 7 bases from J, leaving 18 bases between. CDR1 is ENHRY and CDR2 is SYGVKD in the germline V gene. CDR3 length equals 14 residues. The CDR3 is CAIGLGGLGQPQHF. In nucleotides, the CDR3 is TGTGCCATCGGGCTAGGGGGGCTCGGACAGCCCCAGCATTTT.

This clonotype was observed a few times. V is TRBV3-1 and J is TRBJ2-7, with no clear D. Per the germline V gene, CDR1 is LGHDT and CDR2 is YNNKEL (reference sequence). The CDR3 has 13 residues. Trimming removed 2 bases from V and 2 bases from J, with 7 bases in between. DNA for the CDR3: TGTGCCAGCAGCCAAAGGGAAACCTACGAGCAGTACTTC. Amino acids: CASSQRETYEQYF.

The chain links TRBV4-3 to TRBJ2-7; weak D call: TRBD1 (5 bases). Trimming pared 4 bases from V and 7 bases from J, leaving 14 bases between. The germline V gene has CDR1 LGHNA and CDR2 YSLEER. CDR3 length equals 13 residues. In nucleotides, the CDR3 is TGCGCCAGCAGCCCCTCAGGGTGGCGGGAGCAGTACTTC. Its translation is CASSPSGWREQYF.

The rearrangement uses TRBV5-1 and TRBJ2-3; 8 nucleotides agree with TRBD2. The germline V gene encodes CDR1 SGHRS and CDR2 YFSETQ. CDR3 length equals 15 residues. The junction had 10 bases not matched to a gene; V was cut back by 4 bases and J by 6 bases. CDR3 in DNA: TGCGCCAGCAGCCCCCTGACTAGCGTAGCGGATACGCAGTATTTT. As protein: CASSPLTSVADTQYF.